This TCR beta chain was sequenced during a study of cytomegalovirus exposure and HLA in healthy donors. Germline V gives CDR1 SGHTA, CDR2 FQGNSA. V trimming: 5 bases; J trimming: 7 bases; junction bases outside the gene matches: 7. The CDR3 runs to 13 residues. Study findings and constraints: Among the most significant clusters, several appeared linked to common viral pathogens in a later analysis. V- and J-gene trimming in TCR beta was tied to a missense DCLRE1C variant by an analysis performed later.

Regarding this clone: Its specificity is unknown.

The primer mix had 60 Vbeta and 13 Jbeta primers. The data were produced by immunoSEQ multiplex PCR, yet TCRdb's version contains in-frame clones alone and is incomplete. Of around 150,000 clones in the sample, about 60% were seen once. The receptor was derived from a woman aged 60-75 years in good health and CMV-seropositive. Source material: PBMCs. The V gene is TRBV7-2, the J gene TRBJ1-2; 7 nucleotides align to TRBD1. CDR3 nucleotides: TGTGCCAGCAGCCCCTCGACAGGGATTGGCTACACCTTC. Protein product: CASSPSTGIGYTF.